This T cell receptor beta chain appears in the sequencing data of a study of B cell selection in AIRE deficiency. The CDR3 extends over 12 amino acids. Trimming removed 8 bases from V and 13 bases from J; junction bases left unmatched: 11. Germline V gene data show CDR1 as SNHLY and CDR2 as FYNNEI. CD4+CD127+ cells were sorted as the conventional CD4 T cells. In the original processing: Pooled conventional T cells gave 95,000 to 110,000 patient and about 130,000 donor TCRbeta sequences. Sequenced by immunoSEQ multiplex PCR; TCRdb stores in-frame clones only, minus some. That table supplies the V and J calls and clone size; D and trimming were determined from the DNA. In the table there are tens of thousands of clones, approximately 96% of which are singletons.

The specimen sequenced was conventional CD4+ T cells sorted from PBMCs. The TCR comes from a human donor with AIRE deficiency. The chain couples TRBV2 to TRBJ2-1, with 7 nucleotides matching TRBD2. The DNA of the CDR3 is TGTGCCAGCCGCGCTAGCGGTTTCATTCAGTTCTTC. This sequence encodes CASRASGFIQFF.